These 22 T cell receptor beta chains were sequenced from one sample in a study of blood T cell repertoires in COVID-19. The method was immunoSEQ multiplex PCR; TCRdb's version includes in-frame clones alone and lacks a portion of them. The sample yields roughly 50,000 clones, approximately 89% seen once. The source material was peripheral blood. These TCRs come from a man aged 50 to 60 with acute or convalescent COVID-19.

As concerns this clone: Other DNA sequences in the sample encode the same CDR3. The chain recombines TRBV2 with TRBJ1-5; TRBD1 might be the D (6 bases). Between the trimmed V and J ends, which lost 7 bases and 3 bases, there was a span of 10 bases. CDR3 length equals 13 residues. The germline V gene has CDR1 SNHLY and CDR2 FYNNEI. CDR3 DNA sequence: TGTGCCAGCAATAGGGACAACAATCAGCCCCAGCATTTT. Protein product: CASNRDNNQPQHF. Together with reference TRBV2 and TRBJ1-5, the CDR3 gives the full variable domain: EPEVTQTPSHQVTQMGQEVILRCVPISNHLYFYWYRQILGQKVEFLVSFYNNEISEKSEIFDDQFSVERPDGSNFTLKIRSTKLEDSAMYFCASNRDNNQPQHFGDGTRLSIL.

The J gene is TRBJ2-7, the V gene TRBV5-1; a possible D gene is TRBD2 (5 bases). Germline assignment: CDR1 SGHRS and CDR2 YFSETQ. V dropped 0 bases and J dropped 0 bases, with 19 bases sitting between them. This CDR3 has 18 amino acids. CDR3 region: CASSLGYLGRDSSYEQYF. CDR3 DNA: TGCGCCAGCAGCTTGGGGTATCTGGGTCGGGATAGCTCCTACGAGCAGTACTTC.

The CDR3 region is CASSYGGVKTEAFF. DNA of the CDR3: TGTGCCAGCAGTTACGGAGGGGTAAAGACTGAAGCTTTCTTT. The rearrangement uses TRBV6-2 or TRBV6-3 and TRBJ1-1; the D gene is possibly TRBD1 (5 bases). Trimming cost V 2 bases and J 5 bases, with 12 bases left between them. Germline lookup yields CDR1 MNHEY and CDR2 SVGEGT. The CDR3 totals 14 residues.

The CDR3 reads CASSRVGVSSYNSPLHF. CDR3 in DNA: TGTGCCAGTAGCCGGGTTGGAGTCAGCTCCTATAATTCACCCCTCCACTTT. The V and J genes are TRBV19 and TRBJ1-6; D call uncertain. From germline, CDR1 is LNHDA and CDR2 SQIVND (reference sequence). V lost 6 bases and J 0 bases, leaving 15 bases between the germline ends. The CDR3 spans 17 residues.

This chain joins TRBV19 and TRBJ1-2, with D tentatively TRBD1 (5 bases). The germline CDR1 and CDR2 sequences are LNHDA and SQIVND (reference sequence). The V end lost 10 bases, the J end lost 3 bases, and 30 bases lay between the germline ends. The CDR3 is 18 amino acids. CDR3 DNA sequence: TGTGCCACTAATATTGGGGGGGATGGACGCGGTGGAGACTATGGCTACACCTTC. This sequence encodes CATNIGGDGRGGDYGYTF.

J is TRBJ1-2 and V is TRBV9; D possibly corresponds to TRBD1 (6 bases). V was trimmed by 4 bases and J by 2 bases, leaving 15 bases between them. The germline CDR1 and CDR2 sequences are SGDLS and YYNGEE. The CDR3 contains 15 residues. The CDR3 protein is CASSSRAGDNYGYTF. The DNA of the CDR3 is TGTGCCAGCAGCAGCCGGGCAGGGGACAACTATGGCTACACCTTC.

The chain has TRBV7-2 and TRBJ2-3; 10 positions match TRBD2. Germline V gives CDR1 SGHTA, CDR2 FQGNSA. V was pared by 2 bases and J by 1 base, with 6 bases of the junction left unmatched. This CDR3 spans 17 amino acids. CDR3 in DNA: TGTGCCAGCAGCTTACTGGTCCTAGCGGGGGGCACAGATACGCAGTATTTT. It encodes CASSLLVLAGGTDTQYF.

V and J are TRBV6-6 and TRBJ1-2; D gene uncertain. The germline gives CDR1 MNHNY, CDR2 SVGAGI (reference sequence). This CDR3 is built from 16 residues. The V end lost 0 bases, the J end lost 7 bases, and 18 bases lay between the germline ends. The CDR3 loop is CASSYSSMKAGSGYTF. The CDR3, as DNA: TGTGCCAGCAGTTACTCTTCCATGAAGGCAGGTAGTGGCTACACCTTC.

In nucleotides, the CDR3 is TGTGCCAGTAGTACTCCGGGACAGGGGGTCGAGCAGTACTTC. Translation: CASSTPGQGVEQYF. The V call is TRBV19, the J call TRBJ2-7, with 11 bases lining up with TRBD1. Per germline, CDR1 LNHDA and CDR2 SQIVND (reference sequence). CDR3 length: 14 residues. The V and J ends lost 4 bases and 6 bases, in that order; junction bases with no gene match: 5.

In DNA, the CDR3 is TGTGCCAGCAGCCGTGGACAGGGCCCTAATGAAAAACTGTTTTTT. Protein sequence: CASSRGQGPNEKLFF. The rearrangement joins TRBV6-5 to TRBJ1-4, with 8 nucleotides matching TRBD1. V lost 6 bases and J lost 3; bases outside the gene matches: 6. The germline CDR1 and CDR2 sequences are MNHEY and SVGAGI. The CDR3 runs 15 residues.

In DNA form, the CDR3 reads TGTGCCAGCATTAGGGGGAGAGACCGCTCTGGAAACACCATATATTTT. It is translated as CASIRGRDRSGNTIYF. The rearrangement joins TRBV9 to TRBJ1-3; TRBD1 is a possible D gene (6 bases). From germline, CDR1 is SGDLS and CDR2 YYNGEE. The CDR3 is 16 amino acids. With 6 bases removed from V and 0 bases from J, the gap between germline ends came to 16 bases. Full variable domain (missing parts from reference TRBV9 and TRBJ1-3): DSGVTQTPKHLITATGQRVTLRCSPRSGDLSVYWYQQSLDQGLQFLIQYYNGEERAKGNILERFSAQQFPDLHSELNLSSLELGDSALYFCASIRGRDRSGNTIYFGEGSWLTVV.

The CDR3 DNA is TGTGCCACCATTGACATTTTGAACACTGAAGCTTTCTTT. Translation gives CATIDILNTEAFF. The V gene is TRBV10-3, the J gene TRBJ1-1; D gene uncertain. The CDR3 contains 13 residues. Deletions cut 10 bases from V and 0 bases from J, with 12 bases between. Germline V CDR1 and CDR2: ENHRY, SYGVKD.

V gene TRBV9 combines with J gene TRBJ2-5; 10 bases align to TRBD1. Germline assignment: CDR1 SGDLS and CDR2 YYNGEE. This CDR3 region has 15 residues. The V segment lost 4 bases and the J segment 5 bases; nucleotides outside the gene matches: 8. The CDR3 DNA reads TGTGCCAGCAGCCTCGGGGACAGGGGCGTGGAGACCCAGTACTTC. Protein product: CASSLGDRGVETQYF.

This sequence joins TRBV4-2 and TRBJ2-7; D is perhaps TRBD1 (5 bases). The V gene's germline CDR1 is LGHNA and CDR2 YNFKEQ. Trimming took off 0 bases at V and 3 bases at J, with 9 bases between the two ends. The CDR3 consists of 14 residues. CDR3 coding DNA: TGTGCCAGCAGCCAAGATCACGACAGCTACGAGCAGTACTTC. Protein product: CASSQDHDSYEQYF.

The chain carries TRBV10-3 and TRBJ2-1; maybe TRBD1 (6 bases). Per the germline V gene, CDR1 is ENHRY and CDR2 is SYGVKD. The CDR3 is 15 residues long. V was shortened by 2 bases and J by 0 bases, with 8 bases between the two germline ends. CDR3 coding DNA: TGTGCCATCAGTGAGAGGGGGAGCTCCTACAATGAGCAGTTCTTC. Its protein product is CAISERGSSYNEQFF.

The chain is built from TRBV2 and TRBJ1-1; 11 bases align to TRBD1. Germline CDR1 and CDR2: SNHLY and FYNNEI. This CDR3 is built from 14 residues. Trimming took 6 bases from V and 4 from J; bases not matched to a gene: 4. The CDR3 nucleotides are TGTGCCAGCAGCGGACAGGGGGCGGGCACTGAAGCTTTCTTT. Translated: CASSGQGAGTEAFF.

This clone came up a few times. The chain combines TRBV11-1 with TRBJ2-5, with 14 positions matching TRBD2. The CDR3 runs to 16 residues. Germline V CDR1 and CDR2: SGHAT, FQDESV (reference sequence). V shed 3 bases and J 5 bases; nucleotides not matched to a gene: 5. The CDR3 loop is CASSFQRTSGGETQYF. As DNA, the CDR3 is TGTGCCAGCAGCTTCCAACGGACTAGCGGGGGGGAGACCCAGTACTTC.

The chain joins TRBV24-1 to TRBJ1-3, with 7 bases that match TRBD1. V was clipped by 2 bases and J by 4 bases; unmatched bases: 4. Germline V gene data show CDR1 as KGHDR and CDR2 as SFDVKD. This CDR3 spans 15 amino acids. The CDR3 protein is CATSDSGQVGNTIYF. CDR3 DNA sequence: TGTGCCACCAGTGATTCCGGACAGGTGGGAAACACCATATATTTT.

The chain joins TRBV12-5 to TRBJ1-5; 9 nucleotides align to TRBD1. The CDR3 consists of 15 residues. From germline, CDR1 is LGHNT and CDR2 FRNRAP. J gave up 3 bases and V 6 bases, and 6 bases lay outside the gene matches. The chain's CDR3 is CASGSGTGINQPQHF. The CDR3 DNA reads as TGTGCTAGTGGATCCGGGACAGGGATCAATCAGCCCCAGCATTTT.

V is TRBV19 and J is TRBJ1-4, with unresolved D. The CDR3 totals 14 residues. The V end lost 2 bases, the J end lost 13 bases, and 17 bases lay between the germline ends. Germline V lookup: CDR1 LNHDA, CDR2 SQIVND (reference sequence). DNA for the CDR3: TGTGCCAGTAGTATATCATCCAAACTTGAAGCACTGTTTTTT. This codes for CASSISSKLEALFF.

This clone has a single count. This chain uses TRBV25-1 with TRBJ2-1, with TRBD2 identical over 11 bases. The germline gives CDR1 MGHDK, CDR2 SYGVNS. J was trimmed by 7 bases and V by 7 bases; bases with no gene match: 6. This CDR3 region has 14 residues. This CDR3 is CASTLAGGRNEQFF. The CDR3 DNA is TGTGCCAGCACCTTAGCGGGGGGGCGTAATGAGCAGTTCTTC.

The chain links TRBV9 to TRBJ1-1, with TRBD1 matching 7 bases. Germline CDR1 is SGDLS and CDR2 is YYNGEE. The J segment lost 0 bases and the V segment lost 2 bases, leaving 4 bases of the junction unmatched. This CDR3 is 15 amino acids long. The CDR3 DNA reads as TGTGCCAGCAGCGTCGGACAGGTGATGAACACTGAAGCTTTCTTT. Residues: CASSVGQVMNTEAFF.